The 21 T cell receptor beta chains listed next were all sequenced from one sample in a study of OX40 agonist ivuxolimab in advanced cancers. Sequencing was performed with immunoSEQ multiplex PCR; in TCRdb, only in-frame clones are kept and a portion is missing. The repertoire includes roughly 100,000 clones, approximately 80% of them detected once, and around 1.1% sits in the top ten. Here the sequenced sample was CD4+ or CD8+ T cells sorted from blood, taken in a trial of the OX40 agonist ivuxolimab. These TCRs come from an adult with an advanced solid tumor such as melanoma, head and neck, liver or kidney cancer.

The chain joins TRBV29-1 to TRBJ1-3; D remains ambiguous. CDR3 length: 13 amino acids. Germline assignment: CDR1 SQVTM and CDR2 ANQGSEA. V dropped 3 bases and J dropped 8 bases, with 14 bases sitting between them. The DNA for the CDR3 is TGCAGCGTTGATAGTTCAGGCGGGGACACCATATATTTT. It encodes CSVDSSGGDTIYF.

CDR3 protein: CASSLLVTYGYTF. The CDR3 nucleotides read TGTGCCAGCAGCTTGTTGGTTACATACGGCTACACCTTC. The chain couples TRBV7-2 to TRBJ1-2, with D unresolved. The CDR3 is 13 residues long. The V gene lost 3 bases and the J gene lost 8 bases, with 13 bases spanning the gap. Germline CDR1 SGHTA, CDR2 FQGNSA.

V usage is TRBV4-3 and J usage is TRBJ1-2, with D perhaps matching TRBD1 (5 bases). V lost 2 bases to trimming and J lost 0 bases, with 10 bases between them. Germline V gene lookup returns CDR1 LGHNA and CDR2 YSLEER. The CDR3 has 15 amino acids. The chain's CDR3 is CASSQNTGANYGYTF. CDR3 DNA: TGCGCCAGCAGCCAAAATACAGGCGCTAACTATGGCTACACCTTC.

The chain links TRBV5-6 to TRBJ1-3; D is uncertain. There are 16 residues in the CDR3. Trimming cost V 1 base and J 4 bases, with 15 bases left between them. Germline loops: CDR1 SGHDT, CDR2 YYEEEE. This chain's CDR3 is CASSLRVGGPGNTIYF. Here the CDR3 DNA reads TGTGCCAGCAGCTTGAGGGTTGGAGGCCCCGGAAACACCATATATTTT.

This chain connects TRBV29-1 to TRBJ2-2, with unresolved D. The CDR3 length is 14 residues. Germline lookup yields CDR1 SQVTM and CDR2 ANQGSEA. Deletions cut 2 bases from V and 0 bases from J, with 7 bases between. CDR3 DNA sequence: TGCAGCGTTGAAAGGCAGACGAACACCGGGGAGCTGTTTTTT. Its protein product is CSVERQTNTGELFF.

This CDR3 reads CATSSYDQTWNTEAFF. In nucleotides, the CDR3 is TGTGCCACCAGCAGTTATGACCAGACCTGGAACACTGAAGCTTTCTTT. The V and J genes are TRBV15 and TRBJ1-1; D unresolved. The CDR3 has 16 residues. Germline CDR1 LNHNV, CDR2 YYDKDF (reference sequence). V lost 3 bases to trimming and J lost 1 base, with 15 bases between them.

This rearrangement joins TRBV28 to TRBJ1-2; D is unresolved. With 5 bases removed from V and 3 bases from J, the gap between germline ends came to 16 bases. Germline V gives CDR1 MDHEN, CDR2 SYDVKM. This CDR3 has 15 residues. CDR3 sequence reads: CASSLPRRGDYGYTF. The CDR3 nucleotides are TGTGCCAGCAGTCTCCCCCGTCGGGGTGACTATGGCTACACCTTC.

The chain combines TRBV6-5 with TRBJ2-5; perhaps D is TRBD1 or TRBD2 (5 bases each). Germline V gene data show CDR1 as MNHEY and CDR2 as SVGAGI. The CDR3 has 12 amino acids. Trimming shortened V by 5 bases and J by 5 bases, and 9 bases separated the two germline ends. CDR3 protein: CASSGGDETQYF. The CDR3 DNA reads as TGTGCCAGCAGTGGTGGGGACGAGACCCAGTACTTC.

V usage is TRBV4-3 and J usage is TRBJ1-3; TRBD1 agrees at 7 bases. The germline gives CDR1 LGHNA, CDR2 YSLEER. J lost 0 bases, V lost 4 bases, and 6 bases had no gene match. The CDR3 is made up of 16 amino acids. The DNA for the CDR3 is TGCGCCAGCAGCCCTTCTACAGGGGCCTCTGGAAACACCATATATTTT. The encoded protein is CASSPSTGASGNTIYF.

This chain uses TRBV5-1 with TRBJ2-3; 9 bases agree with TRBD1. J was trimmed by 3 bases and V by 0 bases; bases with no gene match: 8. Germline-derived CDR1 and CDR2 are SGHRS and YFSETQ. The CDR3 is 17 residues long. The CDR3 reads CASSLAWTGEGTDTQYF. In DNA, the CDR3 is TGCGCCAGCAGCTTGGCCTGGACAGGGGAAGGGACAGATACGCAGTATTTT. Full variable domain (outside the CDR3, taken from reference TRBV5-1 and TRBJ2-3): KAGVTQTPRYLIKTRGQQVTLSCSPISGHRSVSWYQQTPGQGLQFLFEYFSETQRNKGNFPGRFSGRQFSNSRSEMNVSTLELGDSALYLCASSLAWTGEGTDTQYFGPGTRLTVL.

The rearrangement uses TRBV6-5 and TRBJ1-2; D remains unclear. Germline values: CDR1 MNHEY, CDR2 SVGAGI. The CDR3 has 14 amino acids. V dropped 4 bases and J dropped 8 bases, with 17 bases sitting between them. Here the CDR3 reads CASSSPGESQGYTF. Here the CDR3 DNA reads TGTGCCAGCAGTTCTCCGGGAGAAAGTCAGGGCTACACCTTC.

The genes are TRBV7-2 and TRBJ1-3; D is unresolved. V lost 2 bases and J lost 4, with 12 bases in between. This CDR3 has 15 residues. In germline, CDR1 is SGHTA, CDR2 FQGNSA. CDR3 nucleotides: TGTGCCAGCAGCTTATGGGCGAGGACCGGAAACACCATATATTTT. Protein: CASSLWARTGNTIYF.

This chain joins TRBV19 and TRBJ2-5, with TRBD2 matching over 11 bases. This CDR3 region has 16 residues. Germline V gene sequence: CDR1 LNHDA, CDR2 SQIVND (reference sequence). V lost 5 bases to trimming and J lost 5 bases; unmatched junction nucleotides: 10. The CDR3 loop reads CASSARGTSGWETQYF. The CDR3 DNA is TGTGCCAGTAGTGCGCGAGGGACTAGCGGTTGGGAGACCCAGTACTTC.

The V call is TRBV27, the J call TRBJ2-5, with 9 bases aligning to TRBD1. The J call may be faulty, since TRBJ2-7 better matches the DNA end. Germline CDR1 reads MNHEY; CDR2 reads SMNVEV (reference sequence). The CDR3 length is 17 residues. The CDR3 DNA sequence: TGTGCCAGCAGTCCTACCCCCGGGACAGGGATGTCCTACGAGCAGTACTTC. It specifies CASSPTPGTGMSYEQYF.

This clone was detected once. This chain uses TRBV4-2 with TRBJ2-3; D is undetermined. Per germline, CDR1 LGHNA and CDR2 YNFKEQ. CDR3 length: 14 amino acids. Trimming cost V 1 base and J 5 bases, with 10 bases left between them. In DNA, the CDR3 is TGTGCCAGCAGCCAAGGCCCTGCAGTAGATACGCAGTATTTT. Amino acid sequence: CASSQGPAVDTQYF.

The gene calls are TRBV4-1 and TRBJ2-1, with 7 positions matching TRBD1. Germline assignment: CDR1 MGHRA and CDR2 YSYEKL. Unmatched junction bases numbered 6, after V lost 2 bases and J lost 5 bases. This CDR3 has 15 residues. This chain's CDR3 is CASSQLGQQHNEQFF. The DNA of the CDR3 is TGCGCCAGCAGCCAACTGGGACAGCAGCACAATGAGCAGTTCTTC.

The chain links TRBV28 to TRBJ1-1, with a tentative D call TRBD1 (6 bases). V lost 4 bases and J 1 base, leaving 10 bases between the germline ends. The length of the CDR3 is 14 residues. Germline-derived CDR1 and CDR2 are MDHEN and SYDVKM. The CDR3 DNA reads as TGTGCCAGCAGTTCCGGGACACCGAACACTGAAGCTTTCTTT. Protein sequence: CASSSGTPNTEAFF.

Written as DNA, the CDR3 is TGCGCCAGCAGCCAGGCACCCGGGACTAGCAGGGATACGCAGTATTTT. This sequence encodes CASSQAPGTSRDTQYF. The rearrangement uses TRBV4-1 and TRBJ2-3; 9 positions agree with TRBD2. CDR1 MGHRA and CDR2 YSYEKL come from the germline V gene. J was trimmed by 6 bases and V by 3 bases; bases with no gene match: 10. This CDR3 has 16 residues.

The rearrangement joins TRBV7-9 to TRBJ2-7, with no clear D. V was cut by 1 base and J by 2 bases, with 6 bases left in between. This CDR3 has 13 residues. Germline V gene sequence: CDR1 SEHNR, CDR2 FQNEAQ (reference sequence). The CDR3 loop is CASSLEQPYEQYF. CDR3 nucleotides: TGTGCCAGCAGCTTAGAACAGCCCTACGAGCAGTACTTC. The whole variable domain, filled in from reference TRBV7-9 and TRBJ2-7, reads DTGVSQNPRHKITKRGQNVTFRCDPISEHNRLYWYRQTLGQGPEFLTYFQNEAQLEKSRLLSDRFSAERPKGSFSTLEIQRTEQGDSAMYLCASSLEQPYEQYFGPGTRLTVT.

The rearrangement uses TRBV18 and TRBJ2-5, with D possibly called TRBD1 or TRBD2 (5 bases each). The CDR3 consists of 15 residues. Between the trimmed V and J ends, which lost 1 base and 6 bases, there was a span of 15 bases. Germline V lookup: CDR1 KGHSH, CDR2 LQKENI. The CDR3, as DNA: TGTGCCAGCTCACCACGGGACGGTGTGGGAAAGACCCAGTACTTC. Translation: CASSPRDGVGKTQYF.

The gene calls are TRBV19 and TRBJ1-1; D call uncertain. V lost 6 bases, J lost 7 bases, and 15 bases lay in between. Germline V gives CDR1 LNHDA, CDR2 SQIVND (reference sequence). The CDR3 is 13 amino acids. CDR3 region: CASSPPTRDEAFF. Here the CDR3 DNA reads TGTGCCAGTAGCCCACCAACGCGAGATGAAGCTTTCTTT.